Included here is one T cell receptor (beta chain) sequence, with context. The CDR3 covers 13 residues. Germline V CDR1 and CDR2: SGHDN, FVKESK. V lost 5 bases, J lost 7 bases, and 14 bases lay in between. The method was immunoSEQ multiplex PCR; TCRdb's version includes in-frame clones alone and lacks a portion of them. The data show 10,000 or so clones, with over 75% seen just once and about 4.3% held by the top ten. The data derive from a study of tumor T cells in aggressive B-cell lymphoma. What was sequenced was tumor tissue. The rearrangement uses TRBV14 and TRBJ2-5, with a weak D call TRBD2 (6 bases). This clonotype originated in an adult with diffuse large B cell lymphoma. DNA of the CDR3: TGTGCCAGCAGCGGCGGACTACCCAGGACCCAGTACTTC. Protein sequence: CASSGGLPRTQYF.